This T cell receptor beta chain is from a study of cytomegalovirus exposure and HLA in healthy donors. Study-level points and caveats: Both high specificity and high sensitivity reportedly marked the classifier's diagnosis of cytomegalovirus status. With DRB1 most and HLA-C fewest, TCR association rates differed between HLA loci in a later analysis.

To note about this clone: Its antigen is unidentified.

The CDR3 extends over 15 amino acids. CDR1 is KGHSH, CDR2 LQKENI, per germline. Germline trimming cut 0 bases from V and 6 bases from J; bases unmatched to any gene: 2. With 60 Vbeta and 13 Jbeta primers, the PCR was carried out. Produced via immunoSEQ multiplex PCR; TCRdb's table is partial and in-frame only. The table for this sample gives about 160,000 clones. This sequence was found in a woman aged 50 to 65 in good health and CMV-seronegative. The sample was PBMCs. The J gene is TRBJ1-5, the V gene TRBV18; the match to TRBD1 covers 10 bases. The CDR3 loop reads CASSPPGQGGQPQHF. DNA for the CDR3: TGTGCCAGCTCACCACCCGGACAGGGGGGTCAGCCCCAGCATTTT.